These 3 T cell receptor beta chains share one sample of origin, sequenced in a study of blood T cell repertoires in COVID-19. TCRdb's copy holds only in-frame clones and misses some; the assay was immunoSEQ multiplex PCR. Among under 200,000 clones listed, around nine tenths were seen once. The sample taken for sequencing was peripheral blood. The receptors shown here come from a middle-aged man with active or convalescent COVID-19.

This chain uses TRBV27 with TRBJ1-1; no clear D. CDR1 MNHEY and CDR2 SMNVEV come from the germline V gene (reference sequence). Trimming stripped 6 bases from V and 0 bases from J, with 8 bases between. The CDR3 runs 13 residues. The CDR3 DNA reads as TGTGCCAGCAGCCGGGTGGTGAACACTGAAGCTTTCTTT. This sequence encodes CASSRVVNTEAFF.

V and J are TRBV5-4 and TRBJ1-6; D remains unclear. The CDR3 spans 15 residues. V was pared by 4 bases and J by 2 bases, with 10 bases between. Germline V gene lookup returns CDR1 SGHNT and CDR2 YYREEE (reference sequence). The CDR3 region is CASSPESPYNSPLHF. DNA of the CDR3: TGTGCCAGCAGCCCGGAGAGCCCCTATAATTCACCCCTCCACTTT.

This chain links TRBV29-1 with TRBJ2-7, with TRBD1 identical over 10 bases. CDR3 length equals 15 residues. V gave up 3 bases and J gave up 1 base; unmatched junction bases: 6. Germline lookup yields CDR1 SQVTM and CDR2 ANQGSEA. CDR3 amino acids: CSVEVGQGFSYEQYF. The CDR3 bases are TGCAGCGTTGAGGTGGGACAGGGGTTTTCCTACGAGCAGTACTTC.